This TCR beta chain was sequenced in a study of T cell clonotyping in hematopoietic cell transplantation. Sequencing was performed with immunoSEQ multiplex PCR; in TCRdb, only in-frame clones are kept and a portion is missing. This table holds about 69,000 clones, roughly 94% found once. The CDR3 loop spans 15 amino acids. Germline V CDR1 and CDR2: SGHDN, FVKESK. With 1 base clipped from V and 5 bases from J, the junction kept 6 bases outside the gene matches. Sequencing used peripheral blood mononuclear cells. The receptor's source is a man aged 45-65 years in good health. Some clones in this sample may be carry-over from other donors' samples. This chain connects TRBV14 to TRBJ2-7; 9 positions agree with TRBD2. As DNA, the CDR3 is TGTGCCAGCAGCCAAGCCGCGGGGGGGACTAACGAGCAGTACTTC. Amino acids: CASSQAAGGTNEQYF.